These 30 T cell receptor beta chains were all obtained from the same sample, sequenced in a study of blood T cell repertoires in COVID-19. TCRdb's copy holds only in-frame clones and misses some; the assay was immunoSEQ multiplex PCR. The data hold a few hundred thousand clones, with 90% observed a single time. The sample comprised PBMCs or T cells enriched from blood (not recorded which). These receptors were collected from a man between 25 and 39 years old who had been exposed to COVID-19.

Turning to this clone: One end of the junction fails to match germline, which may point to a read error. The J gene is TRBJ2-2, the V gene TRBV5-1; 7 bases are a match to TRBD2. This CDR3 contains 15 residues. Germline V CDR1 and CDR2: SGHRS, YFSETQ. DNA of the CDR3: TGCGCCAGCAGCTTTGAAGCGGGATTTCCCGGGGAGTTGTTTTTT. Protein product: CASSFEAGFPGELFF.

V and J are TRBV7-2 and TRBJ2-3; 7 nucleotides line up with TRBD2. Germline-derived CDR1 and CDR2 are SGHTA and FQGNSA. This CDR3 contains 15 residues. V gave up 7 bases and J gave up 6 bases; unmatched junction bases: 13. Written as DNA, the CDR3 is TGTGCCAGCAAGTCGGGGGGACCCCTGATGGATACGCAGTATTTT. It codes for CASKSGGPLMDTQYF.

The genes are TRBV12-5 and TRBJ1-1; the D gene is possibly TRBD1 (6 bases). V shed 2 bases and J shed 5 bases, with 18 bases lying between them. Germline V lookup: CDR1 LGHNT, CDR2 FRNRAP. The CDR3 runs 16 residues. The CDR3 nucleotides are TGTGCTAGTGGTTTGCCCCCGGGGCAGGGGATGACTGAAGCTTTCTTT. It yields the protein CASGLPPGQGMTEAFF.

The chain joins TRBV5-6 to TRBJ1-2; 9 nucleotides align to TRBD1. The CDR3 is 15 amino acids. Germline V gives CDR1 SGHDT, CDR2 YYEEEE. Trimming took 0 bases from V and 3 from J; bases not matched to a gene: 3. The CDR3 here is CASSLGGQGDYGYTF. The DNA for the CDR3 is TGTGCCAGCAGCTTGGGGGGACAGGGCGACTATGGCTACACCTTC.

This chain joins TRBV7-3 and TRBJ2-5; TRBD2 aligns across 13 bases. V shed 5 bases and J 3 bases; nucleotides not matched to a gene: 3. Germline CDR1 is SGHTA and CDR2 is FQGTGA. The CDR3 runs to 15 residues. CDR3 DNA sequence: TGTGCCAGCAGCCTCGGACTAGCGGGGGAAGAGACCCAGTACTTC. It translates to CASSLGLAGEETQYF.

CDR3 loop: CASSTTIGSNTGELFF. Written as DNA, the CDR3 is TGCGCCAGCAGCACCACCATCGGGAGTAACACCGGGGAGCTGTTTTTT. V usage is TRBV5-1 and J usage is TRBJ2-2, with D tentatively TRBD2 (6 bases). The CDR3 covers 16 residues. Trimming shortened V by 4 bases and J by 2 bases, and 15 bases separated the two germline ends. Germline V gene sequence: CDR1 SGHRS, CDR2 YFSETQ.

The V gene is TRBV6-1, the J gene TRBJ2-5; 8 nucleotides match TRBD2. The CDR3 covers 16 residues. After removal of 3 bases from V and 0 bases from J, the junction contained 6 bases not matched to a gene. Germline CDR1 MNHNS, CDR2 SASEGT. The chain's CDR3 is CASSEGAGVNQETQYF. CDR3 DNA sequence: TGTGCCAGCAGTGAGGGAGCGGGGGTTAACCAAGAGACCCAGTACTTC.

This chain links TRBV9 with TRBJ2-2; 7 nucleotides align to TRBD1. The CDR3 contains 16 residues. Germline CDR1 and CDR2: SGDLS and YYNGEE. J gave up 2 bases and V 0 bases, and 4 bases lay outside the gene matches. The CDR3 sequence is CASSVGTGQNTGELFF. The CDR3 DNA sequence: TGTGCCAGCAGCGTAGGGACAGGTCAAAACACCGGGGAGCTGTTTTTT.

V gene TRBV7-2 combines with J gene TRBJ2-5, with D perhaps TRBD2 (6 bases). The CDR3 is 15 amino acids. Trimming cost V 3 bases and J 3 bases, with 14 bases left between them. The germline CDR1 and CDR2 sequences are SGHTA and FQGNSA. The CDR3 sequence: CASSFSGRVEETQYF. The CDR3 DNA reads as TGTGCCAGCAGCTTTAGCGGCAGGGTGGAAGAGACCCAGTACTTC.

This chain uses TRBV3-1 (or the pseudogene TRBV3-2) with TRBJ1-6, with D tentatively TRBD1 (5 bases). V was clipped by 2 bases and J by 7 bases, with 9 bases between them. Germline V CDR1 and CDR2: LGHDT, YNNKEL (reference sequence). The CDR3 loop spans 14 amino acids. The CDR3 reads CASSQPQGNSPLHF. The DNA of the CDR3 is TGTGCCAGCAGCCAACCCCAGGGCAATTCACCCCTCCACTTT.

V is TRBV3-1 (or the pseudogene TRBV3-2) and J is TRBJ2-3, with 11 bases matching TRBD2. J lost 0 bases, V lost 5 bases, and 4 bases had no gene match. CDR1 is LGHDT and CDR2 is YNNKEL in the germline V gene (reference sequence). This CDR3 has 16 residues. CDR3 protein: CASSTRTSGSTDTQYF. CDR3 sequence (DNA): TGTGCCAGCAGCACCCGGACTAGCGGGAGCACAGATACGCAGTATTTT.

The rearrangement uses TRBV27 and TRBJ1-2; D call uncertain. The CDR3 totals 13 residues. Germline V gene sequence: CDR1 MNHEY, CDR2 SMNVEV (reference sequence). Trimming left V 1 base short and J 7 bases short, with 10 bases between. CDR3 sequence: CASSLYGGSGYTF. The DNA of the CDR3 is TGTGCCAGCAGTTTATATGGAGGGTCTGGCTACACCTTC.

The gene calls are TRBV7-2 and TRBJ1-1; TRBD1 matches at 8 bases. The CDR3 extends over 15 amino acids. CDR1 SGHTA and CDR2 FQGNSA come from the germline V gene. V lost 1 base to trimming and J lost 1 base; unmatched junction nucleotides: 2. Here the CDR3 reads CASSLGGTGNTEAFF. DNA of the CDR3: TGTGCCAGCAGCTTAGGCGGGACAGGGAACACTGAAGCTTTCTTT.

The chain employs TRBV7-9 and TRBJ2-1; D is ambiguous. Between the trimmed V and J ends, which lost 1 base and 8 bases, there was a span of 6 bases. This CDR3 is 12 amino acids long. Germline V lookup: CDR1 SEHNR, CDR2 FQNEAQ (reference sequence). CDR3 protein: CASSLGGYEQFF. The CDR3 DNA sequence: TGTGCCAGCAGCTTAGGAGGTTATGAGCAGTTCTTC.

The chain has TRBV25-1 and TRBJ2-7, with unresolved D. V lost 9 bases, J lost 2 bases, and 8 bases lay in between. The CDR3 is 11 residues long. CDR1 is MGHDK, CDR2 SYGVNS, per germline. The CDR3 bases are TGTGCCAGTTCCACTACCTACGAGCAGTACTTC. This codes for CASSTTYEQYF.

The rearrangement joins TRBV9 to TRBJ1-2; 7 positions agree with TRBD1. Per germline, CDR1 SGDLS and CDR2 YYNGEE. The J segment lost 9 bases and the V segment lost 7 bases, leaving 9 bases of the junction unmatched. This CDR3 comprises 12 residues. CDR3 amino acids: CASHSGGSSYTF. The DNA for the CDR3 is TGTGCCAGCCATTCAGGGGGAAGTAGCTACACCTTC.

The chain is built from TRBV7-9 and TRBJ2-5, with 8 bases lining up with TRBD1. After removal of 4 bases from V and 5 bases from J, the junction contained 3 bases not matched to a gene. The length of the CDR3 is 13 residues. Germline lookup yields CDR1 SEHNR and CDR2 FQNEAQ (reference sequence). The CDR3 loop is CASSWTGIETQYF. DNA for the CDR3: TGTGCCAGCAGCTGGACAGGGATTGAGACCCAGTACTTC.

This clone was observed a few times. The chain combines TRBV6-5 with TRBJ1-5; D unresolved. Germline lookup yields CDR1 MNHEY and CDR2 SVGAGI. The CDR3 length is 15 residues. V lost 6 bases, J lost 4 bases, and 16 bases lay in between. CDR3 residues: CASRALQDRNQPQHF. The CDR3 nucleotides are TGTGCCAGCAGGGCCCTCCAGGATCGAAATCAGCCCCAGCATTTT.

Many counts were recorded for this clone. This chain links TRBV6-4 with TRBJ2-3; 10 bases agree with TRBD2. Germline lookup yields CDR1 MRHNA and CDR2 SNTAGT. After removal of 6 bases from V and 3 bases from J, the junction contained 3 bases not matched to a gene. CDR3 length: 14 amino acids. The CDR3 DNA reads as TGTGCCAGCAGCCAGCGGGGGGGGACAGATACGCAGTATTTT. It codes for CASSQRGGTDTQYF.

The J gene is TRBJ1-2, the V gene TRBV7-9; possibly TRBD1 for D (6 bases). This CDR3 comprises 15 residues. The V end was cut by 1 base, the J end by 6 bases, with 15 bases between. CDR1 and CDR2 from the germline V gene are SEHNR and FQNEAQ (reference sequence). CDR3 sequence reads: CASSLVGGEVDGYTF. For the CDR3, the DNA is TGTGCCAGCAGCTTAGTAGGGGGAGAAGTCGATGGCTACACCTTC.

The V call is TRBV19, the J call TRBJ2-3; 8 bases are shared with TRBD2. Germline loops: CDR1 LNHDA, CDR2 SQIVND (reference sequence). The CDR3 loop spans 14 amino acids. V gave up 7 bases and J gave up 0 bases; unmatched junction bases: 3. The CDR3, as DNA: TGTGCCAGTAATAGCGGGACTAGCACAGATACGCAGTATTTT. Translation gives CASNSGTSTDTQYF.

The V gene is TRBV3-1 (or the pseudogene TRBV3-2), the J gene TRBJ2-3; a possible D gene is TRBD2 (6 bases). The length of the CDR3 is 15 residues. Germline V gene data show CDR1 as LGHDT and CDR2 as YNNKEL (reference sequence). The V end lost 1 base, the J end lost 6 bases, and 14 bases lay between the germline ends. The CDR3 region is CASSQGRGLLDTQYF. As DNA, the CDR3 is TGTGCCAGCAGCCAAGGAAGGGGACTTTTGGATACGCAGTATTTT.

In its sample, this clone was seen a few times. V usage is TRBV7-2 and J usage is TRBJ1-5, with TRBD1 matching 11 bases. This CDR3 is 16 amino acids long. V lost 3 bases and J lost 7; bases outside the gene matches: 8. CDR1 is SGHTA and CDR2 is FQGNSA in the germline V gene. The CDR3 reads CASSFEGTGGWQPQHF. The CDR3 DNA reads TGTGCCAGCAGCTTCGAAGGGACAGGGGGATGGCAGCCCCAGCATTTT.

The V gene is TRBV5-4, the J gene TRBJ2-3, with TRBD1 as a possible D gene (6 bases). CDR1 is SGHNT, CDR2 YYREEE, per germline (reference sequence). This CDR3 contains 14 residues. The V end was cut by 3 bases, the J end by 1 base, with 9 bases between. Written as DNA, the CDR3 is TGTGCCAGCAGCTCCAGGACAGGCACAGATACGCAGTATTTT. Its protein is CASSSRTGTDTQYF.

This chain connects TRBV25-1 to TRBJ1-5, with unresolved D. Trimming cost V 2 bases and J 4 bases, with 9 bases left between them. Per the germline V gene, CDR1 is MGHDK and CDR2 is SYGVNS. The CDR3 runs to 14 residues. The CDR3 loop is CASSEKSLNQPQHF. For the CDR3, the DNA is TGTGCCAGCAGTGAAAAGAGCCTAAATCAGCCCCAGCATTTT.

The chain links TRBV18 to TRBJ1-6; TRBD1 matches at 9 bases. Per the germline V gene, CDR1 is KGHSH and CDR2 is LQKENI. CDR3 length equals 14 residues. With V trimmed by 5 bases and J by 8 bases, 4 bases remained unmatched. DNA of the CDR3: TGTGCCAGCTCAAAGGACAGGGGTGATTCACCCCTCCACTTT. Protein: CASSKDRGDSPLHF.

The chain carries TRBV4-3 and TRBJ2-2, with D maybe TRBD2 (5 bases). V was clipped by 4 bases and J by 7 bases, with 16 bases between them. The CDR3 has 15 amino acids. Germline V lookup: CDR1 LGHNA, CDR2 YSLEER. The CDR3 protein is CASSPALRVIGELFF. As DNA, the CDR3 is TGCGCCAGCAGCCCAGCACTGCGGGTTATCGGGGAGCTGTTTTTT.

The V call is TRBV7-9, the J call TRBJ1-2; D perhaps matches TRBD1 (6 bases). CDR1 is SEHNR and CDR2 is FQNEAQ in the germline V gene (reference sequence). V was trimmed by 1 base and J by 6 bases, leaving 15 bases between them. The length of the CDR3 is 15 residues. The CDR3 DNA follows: TGTGCCAGCAGCTTAGGGGGACAAGGCTCCGATGGCTACACCTTC. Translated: CASSLGGQGSDGYTF.

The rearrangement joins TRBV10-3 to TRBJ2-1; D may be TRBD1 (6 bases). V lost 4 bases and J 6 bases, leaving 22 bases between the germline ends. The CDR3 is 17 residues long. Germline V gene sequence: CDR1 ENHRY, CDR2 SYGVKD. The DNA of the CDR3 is TGTGCCATCAGTGCTTTTTACCTTACAGGGATAAGCAATGAGCAGTTCTTC. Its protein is CAISAFYLTGISNEQFF.

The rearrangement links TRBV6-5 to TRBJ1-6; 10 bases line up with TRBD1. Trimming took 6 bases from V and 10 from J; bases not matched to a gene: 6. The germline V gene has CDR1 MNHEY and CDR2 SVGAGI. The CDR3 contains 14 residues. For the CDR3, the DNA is TGTGCCAGCAGCCGGGACAGGGGTGGATCACCCCTCCACTTT. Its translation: CASSRDRGGSPLHF.